The T cell receptor beta chain under discussion was sequenced for a study of blood T cell repertoires in COVID-19. The overall study: Material from acute and convalescent COVID-19 was sourced from the United States, Italy and Spain.

Germline lookup yields CDR1 GTSNPN and CDR2 SVGIG (reference sequence). The CDR3 runs 15 residues. Between the trimmed V and J ends, which lost 0 bases and 7 bases, there was a span of 13 bases. Authors' processing steps: From reference gene primer amplification, estimates of nucleated cell counts were derived. The protocol was immunoSEQ multiplex PCR, while the TCRdb copy is restricted to in-frame clones and leaves out a portion. The DNA gave D and trimming, while V, J and clone size come from that table. This table has 200,000 to 250,000 clones, around 82% appearing once. What was sequenced was peripheral blood. This TCR came from a woman aged 80 or over with active or convalescent COVID-19. The V gene is TRBV30, the J gene TRBJ1-6, with a tentative D call TRBD1 (6 bases). The DNA for the CDR3 is TGTGCCTGGAGTGTACTCCAGGGGAGCAATTCACCCCTCCACTTT. Protein: CAWSVLQGSNSPLHF.